The T cell receptor (beta chain) under discussion was sequenced for a study of shared clonotypes between healthy human individuals. Study findings and constraints: Naive CD4 clonotypes overlapped across a few donors at roughly 4.5%.

About this clone: Its antigen is still unknown.

Libraries were prepared by immunoSEQ multiplex PCR; TCRdb keeps only in-frame clonotypes and omits some of them. The data show hundreds of thousands of clones, roughly 70% seen once. Germline lookup yields CDR1 SGHRS and CDR2 YFSETQ. This CDR3 spans 14 amino acids. V lost 0 bases and J 9 bases, leaving 15 bases between the germline ends. The source material was memory CD4+ T cells sorted from blood. The subset: CD45RA-negative fraction. The chain carries TRBV5-1 and TRBJ2-5; D possibly corresponds to TRBD2 (6 bases). The receptor was isolated from a woman younger than 45 in good health. CDR3 in amino acids: CASSLGGIADSQYF. CDR3 nucleotides: TGCGCCAGCAGCTTGGGCGGGATAGCCGATTCCCAGTACTTC.